The clone carrying this T cell receptor (beta chain) was observed at least ten times. Its antigen remains unknown. TCRdb used MiXCR to reprocess the RT-PCR reads, holding one entry per CDR3 protein. The sample has 450,000 to 600,000 distinct CDR3 sequences; more than 7% are singletons. This record comes from a study of response to subunit inactivated influenza vaccine. Whole-study findings and limits: It was suggested by the authors that few new T cells are recruited by each seasonal influenza vaccination.

The receptor was isolated from a man in his fifties or sixties who received an inactivated influenza vaccine. The sample consisted of PBMCs from blood, taken less than 30 months after vaccination.

For the CDR3, the DNA is TGTGCCACCAGTGACCCGAGAGGGGGGTTTAACAATGAGCAGTTCTTC. Encoded protein: CATSDPRGGFNNEQFF. The gene calls are TRBV24-1 and TRBJ2-1; tentatively, D is TRBD1 or TRBD2 (6 bases each). Germline V gives CDR1 KGHDR, CDR2 SFDVKD. There are 16 residues in the CDR3. V was cut by 4 bases and J by 5 bases, with 17 bases left in between.